This record looks at one T cell receptor beta chain sequence and its context. Many counts were recorded for this clone. It lacks a known antigen. Base qualities are missing; no much larger clone stands one base away. Before undergoing thyroid surgery, none of the patients had been given any kind of treatment. The study retrospectively analysed patient clinical samples collected from about 2011 to 2018 using T-cell receptor beta sequencing. The protocol used for the library was PCR. The instrument given in TCRdb is Illumina HiSeq 4000. High-throughput sequencing was used to profile the TCR beta-chain CDR3 region of every patient. The original methods were these. Drawing on CDR3 differences between clinicopathological groups, the researchers built a classifier meant to tell apart patients with distant-metastatic papillary thyroid cancer. To measure repertoire diversity the researchers used the Shannon index, while the Morisita-Horn index served to gauge how similar the tumor and blood repertoires were. TCRdb trimmed public reads at Q25 via fastp, called clones via MiXCR and kept in-frame beta chains. TCRdb, not the authors, supplied the V and J calls. Here the sample has about 25,000 clones; about 20% occur a single time. The ten largest clones take up about 4.6% of the sample.

The data were obtained in a study of metastatic and nonmetastatic thyroid tumors (dated by TCRdb to 2018 to 2021). With regard to the full study: The researchers compared repertoires between peripheral blood samples and tumor or nodule tissue samples from patients with malignant or benign thyroid disease. Study-wide findings and limitations: In both blood and tumor samples, malignant tumors were reported to have significantly higher TCR beta diversity than benign nodules.

As encoded in the germline V gene (reference sequence), CDR1 is LNHDA while CDR2 is SQIVND. V has 5 bases trimmed and J has 9 bases trimmed; junction bases matching no gene number 15. The CDR3 spans 17 residues, from the cysteine through the phenylalanine. The DNA shown is the 51-base CDR3, in frame from base 1. The chain links TRBV19 with TRBJ2-1, with 11 bases in between that match TRBD2. The material sequenced was adjacent normal tissue. This receptor was obtained from a female donor with papillary thyroid cancer or a benign thyroid nodule (not recorded which). Some clones in this sample may be carry-over from other donors' samples. The DNA sequence is as follows: TGTGCCAGTAGTCCCGACCTGACTAGCGGGATTGCGGGTGAGCAGTTCTTC. Its coded protein is CASSPDLTSGIAGEQFF.